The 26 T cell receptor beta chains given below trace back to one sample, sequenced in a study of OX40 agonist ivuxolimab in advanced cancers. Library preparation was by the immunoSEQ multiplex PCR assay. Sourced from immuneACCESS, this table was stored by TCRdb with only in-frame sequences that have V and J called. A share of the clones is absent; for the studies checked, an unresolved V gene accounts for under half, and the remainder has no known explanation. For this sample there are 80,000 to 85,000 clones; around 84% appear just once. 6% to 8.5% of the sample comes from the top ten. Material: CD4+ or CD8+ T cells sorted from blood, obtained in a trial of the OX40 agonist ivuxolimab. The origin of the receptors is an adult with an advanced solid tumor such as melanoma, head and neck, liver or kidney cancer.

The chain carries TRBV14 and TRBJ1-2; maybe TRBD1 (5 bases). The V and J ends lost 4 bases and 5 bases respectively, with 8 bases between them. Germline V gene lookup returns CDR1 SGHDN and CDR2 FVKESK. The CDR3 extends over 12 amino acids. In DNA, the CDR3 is TGTGCCAGCAGCCCCCCAGGGTATGGCTACACCTTC. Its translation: CASSPPGYGYTF.

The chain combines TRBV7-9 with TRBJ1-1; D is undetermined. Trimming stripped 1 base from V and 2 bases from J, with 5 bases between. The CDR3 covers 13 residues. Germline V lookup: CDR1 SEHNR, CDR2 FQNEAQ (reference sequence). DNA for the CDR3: TGTGCCAGCAGCTTAGAGGGCAACACTGAAGCTTTCTTT. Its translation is CASSLEGNTEAFF.

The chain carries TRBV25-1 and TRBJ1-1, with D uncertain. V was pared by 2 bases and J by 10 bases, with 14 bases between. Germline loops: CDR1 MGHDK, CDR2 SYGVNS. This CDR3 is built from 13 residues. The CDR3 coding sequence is TGTGCCAGCAGTGAACTGGACGGGAGCGGAGCTTTCTTT. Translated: CASSELDGSGAFF.

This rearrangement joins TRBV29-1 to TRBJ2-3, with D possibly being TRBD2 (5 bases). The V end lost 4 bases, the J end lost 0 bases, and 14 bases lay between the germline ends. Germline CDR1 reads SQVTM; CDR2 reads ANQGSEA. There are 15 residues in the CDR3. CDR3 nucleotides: TGCAGCGTTGGGAAGGGAGCGCGCAGCACAGATACGCAGTATTTT. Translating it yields CSVGKGARSTDTQYF.

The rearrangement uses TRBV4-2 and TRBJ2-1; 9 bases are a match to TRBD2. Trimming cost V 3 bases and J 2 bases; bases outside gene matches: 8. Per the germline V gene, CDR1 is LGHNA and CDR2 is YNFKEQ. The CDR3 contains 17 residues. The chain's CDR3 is CASSHTRAGGPYNEQFF. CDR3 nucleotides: TGTGCCAGCAGCCACACAAGGGCGGGAGGGCCCTACAATGAGCAGTTCTTC.

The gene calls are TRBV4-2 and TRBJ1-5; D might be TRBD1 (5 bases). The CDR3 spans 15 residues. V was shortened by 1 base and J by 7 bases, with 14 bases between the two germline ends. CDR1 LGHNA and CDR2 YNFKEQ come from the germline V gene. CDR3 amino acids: CASSQVPGGSQPQHF. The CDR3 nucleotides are TGTGCCAGCAGCCAAGTACCTGGGGGGTCGCAGCCCCAGCATTTT.

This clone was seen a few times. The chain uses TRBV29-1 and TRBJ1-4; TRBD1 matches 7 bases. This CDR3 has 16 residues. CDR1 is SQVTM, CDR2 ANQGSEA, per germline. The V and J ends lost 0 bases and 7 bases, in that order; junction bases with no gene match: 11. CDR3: CSVEDFDRDGGEKLFF. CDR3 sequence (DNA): TGCAGCGTTGAAGACTTCGACAGGGACGGTGGTGAAAAACTGTTTTTT.

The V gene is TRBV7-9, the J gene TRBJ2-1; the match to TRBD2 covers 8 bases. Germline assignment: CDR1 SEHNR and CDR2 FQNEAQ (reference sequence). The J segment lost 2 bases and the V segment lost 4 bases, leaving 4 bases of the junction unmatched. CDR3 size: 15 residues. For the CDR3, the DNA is TGTGCCAGCAGCTCGGCTAGCGGGCCCTACAATGAGCAGTTCTTC. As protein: CASSSASGPYNEQFF.

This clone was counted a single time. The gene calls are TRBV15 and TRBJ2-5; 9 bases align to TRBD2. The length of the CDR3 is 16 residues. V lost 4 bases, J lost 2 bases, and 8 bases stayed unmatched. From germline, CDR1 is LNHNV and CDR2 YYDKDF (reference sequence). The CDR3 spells CATSIGLAFSQETQYF. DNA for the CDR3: TGTGCCACCAGCATAGGACTAGCGTTTTCTCAAGAGACCCAGTACTTC.

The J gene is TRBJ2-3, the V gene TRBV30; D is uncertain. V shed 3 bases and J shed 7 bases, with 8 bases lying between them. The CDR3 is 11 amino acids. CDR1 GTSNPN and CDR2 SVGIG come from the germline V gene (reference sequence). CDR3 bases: TGTGCCTGGAGCACCAAGCATACGCAGTATTTT. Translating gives CAWSTKHTQYF.

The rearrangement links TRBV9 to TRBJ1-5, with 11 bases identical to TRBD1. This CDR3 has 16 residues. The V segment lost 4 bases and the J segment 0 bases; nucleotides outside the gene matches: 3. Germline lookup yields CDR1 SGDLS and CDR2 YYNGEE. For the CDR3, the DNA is TGTGCCAGCAGCCCAGGGACAGGGGGTAGCAATCAGCCCCAGCATTTT. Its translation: CASSPGTGGSNQPQHF.

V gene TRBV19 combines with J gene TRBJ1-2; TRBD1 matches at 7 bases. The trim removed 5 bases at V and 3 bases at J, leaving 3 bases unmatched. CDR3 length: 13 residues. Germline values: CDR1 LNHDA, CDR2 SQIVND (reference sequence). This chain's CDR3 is CASSGDRYYGYTF. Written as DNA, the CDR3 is TGTGCCAGTAGTGGGGACAGATACTATGGCTACACCTTC.

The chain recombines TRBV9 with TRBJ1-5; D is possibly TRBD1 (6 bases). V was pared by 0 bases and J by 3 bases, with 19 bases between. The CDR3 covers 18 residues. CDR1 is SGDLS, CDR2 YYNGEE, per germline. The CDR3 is CASSVELTATGNNQPQHF. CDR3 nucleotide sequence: TGTGCCAGCAGCGTAGAGTTAACGGCCACAGGGAACAATCAGCCCCAGCATTTT. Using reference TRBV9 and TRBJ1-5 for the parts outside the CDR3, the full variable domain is DSGVTQTPKHLITATGQRVTLRCSPRSGDLSVYWYQQSLDQGLQFLIQYYNGEERAKGNILERFSAQQFPDLHSELNLSSLELGDSALYFCASSVELTATGNNQPQHFGDGTRLSIL.

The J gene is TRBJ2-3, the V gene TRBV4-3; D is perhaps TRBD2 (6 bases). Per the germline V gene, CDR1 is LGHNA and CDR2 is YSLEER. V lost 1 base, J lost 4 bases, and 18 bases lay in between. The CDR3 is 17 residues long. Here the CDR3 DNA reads TGCGCCAGCAGCCAAGCCTGGAGGGCCGTCTTGTCAGATACGCAGTATTTT. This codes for CASSQAWRAVLSDTQYF.

This CDR3 reads CASNLGLVSDEQFF. CDR3 DNA sequence: TGTGCCAGCAACCTCGGACTAGTAAGTGATGAGCAGTTCTTC. This chain connects TRBV9 to TRBJ2-1; 7 nucleotides line up with TRBD2. CDR3 size: 14 residues. Germline V CDR1 and CDR2: SGDLS, YYNGEE. Germline trimming cut 6 bases from V and 8 bases from J; bases unmatched to any gene: 11.

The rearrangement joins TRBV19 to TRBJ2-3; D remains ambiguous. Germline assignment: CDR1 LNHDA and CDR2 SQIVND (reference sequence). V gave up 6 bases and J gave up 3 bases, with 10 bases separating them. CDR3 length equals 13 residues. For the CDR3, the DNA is TGTGCCAGTAGATTTGCAGGAACAGATACGCAGTATTTT. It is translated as CASRFAGTDTQYF.

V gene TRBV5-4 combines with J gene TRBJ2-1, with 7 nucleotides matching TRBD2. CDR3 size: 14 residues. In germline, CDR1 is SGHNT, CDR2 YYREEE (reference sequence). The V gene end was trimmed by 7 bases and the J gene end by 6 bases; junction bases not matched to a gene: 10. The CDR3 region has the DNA TGTGCCAGCCAGCGGGATGGGGGGGTCAATGAGCAGTTCTTC. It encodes CASQRDGGVNEQFF.

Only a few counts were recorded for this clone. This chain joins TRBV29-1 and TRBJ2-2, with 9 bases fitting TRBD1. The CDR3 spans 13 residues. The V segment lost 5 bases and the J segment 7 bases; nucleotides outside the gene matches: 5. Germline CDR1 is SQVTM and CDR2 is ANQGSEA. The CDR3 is CSVRDRAGGELFF. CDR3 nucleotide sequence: TGCAGCGTTCGGGACAGGGCTGGCGGGGAGCTGTTTTTT.

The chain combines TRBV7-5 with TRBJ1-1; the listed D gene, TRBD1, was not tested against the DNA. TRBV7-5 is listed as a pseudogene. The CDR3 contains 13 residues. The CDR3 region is CASILGANTEAFF. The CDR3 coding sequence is TGTGCCAGCATCCTTGGGGCAAACACTGAAGCTTTCTTT.

Here the CDR3 reads CASSAKTGDNEQFF. CDR3 DNA sequence: TGCGCCAGCAGCGCGAAGACAGGGGACAATGAGCAGTTCTTC. This chain joins TRBV5-1 and TRBJ2-1; TRBD1 aligns across 8 bases. Germline values: CDR1 SGHRS, CDR2 YFSETQ. J gave up 5 bases and V 4 bases, and 5 bases lay outside the gene matches. The length of the CDR3 is 14 residues.

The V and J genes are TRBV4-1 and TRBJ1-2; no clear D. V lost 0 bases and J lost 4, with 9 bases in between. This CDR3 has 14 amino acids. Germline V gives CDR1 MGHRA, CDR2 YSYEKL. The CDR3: CASSQDLGTYGYTF. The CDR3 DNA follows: TGCGCCAGCAGCCAAGATCTGGGTACCTATGGCTACACCTTC.

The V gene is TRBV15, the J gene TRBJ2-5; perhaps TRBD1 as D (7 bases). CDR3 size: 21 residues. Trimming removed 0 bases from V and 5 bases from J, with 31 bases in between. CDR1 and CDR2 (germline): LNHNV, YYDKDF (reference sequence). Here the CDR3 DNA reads TGTGCCACCAGCAGAGAGAGGGGGGAGAGGGGGCGAGGAGGACCGAGGGAGACCCAGTACTTC. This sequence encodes CATSRERGERGRGGPRETQYF.

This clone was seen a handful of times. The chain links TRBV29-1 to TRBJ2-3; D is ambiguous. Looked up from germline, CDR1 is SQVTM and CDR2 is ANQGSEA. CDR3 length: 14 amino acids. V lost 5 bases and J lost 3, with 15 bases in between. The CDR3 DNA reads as TGCAGCGTTCTCGGCAGAAAGACGACAGATACGCAGTATTTT. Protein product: CSVLGRKTTDTQYF.

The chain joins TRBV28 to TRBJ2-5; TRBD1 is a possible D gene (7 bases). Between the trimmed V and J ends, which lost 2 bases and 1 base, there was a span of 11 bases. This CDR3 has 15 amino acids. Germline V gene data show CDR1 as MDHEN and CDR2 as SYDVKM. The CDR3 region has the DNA TGTGCCAGCAGTTTAGGCGGGACAGCCCAAGAGACCCAGTACTTC. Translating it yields CASSLGGTAQETQYF.

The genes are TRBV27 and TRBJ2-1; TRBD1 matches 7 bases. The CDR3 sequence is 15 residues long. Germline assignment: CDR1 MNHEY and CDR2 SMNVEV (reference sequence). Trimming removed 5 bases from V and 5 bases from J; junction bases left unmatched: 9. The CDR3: CASSPPGGVHNEQFF. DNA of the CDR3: TGTGCCAGCAGTCCCCCAGGGGGTGTCCACAATGAGCAGTTCTTC.

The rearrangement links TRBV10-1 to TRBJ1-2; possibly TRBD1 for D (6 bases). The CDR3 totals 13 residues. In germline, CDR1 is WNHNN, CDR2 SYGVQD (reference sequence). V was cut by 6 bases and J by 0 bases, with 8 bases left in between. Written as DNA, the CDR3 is TGCGCCAGCAGCGAGGGGGCTAACTATGGCTACACCTTC. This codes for CASSEGANYGYTF.